A few counts support the clone carrying this T cell receptor (beta chain). No antigen is known for it. The data belong to a study of PD-1 blockade in classical Hodgkin lymphoma. Overall study context: Every 2 weeks, patients got 3 mg/kg intravenous nivolumab. Study conclusions and caveats: What caused the repertoire differences, perhaps disease activity or prior therapy, remains undefined.

V lost 0 bases and J 2 bases, leaving 5 bases between the germline ends. Germline V gene data show CDR1 as WSHSY and CDR2 as SAAADI. The CDR3 spans 14 residues. TCRdb's copy holds only in-frame clones and misses some; the assay was immunoSEQ multiplex PCR. The table has approximately 65,000 clones, under 95% seen once. Time point given: cycle 4 day 1 (C4D1), after more than 5 weeks of nivolumab. Brentuximab vedotin exposure varied among the patients, all of whom had relapsed after autologous stem cell transplantation. Here the sequenced sample was peripheral blood mononuclear cells (PBMCs), taken before the fourth cycle of nivolumab. The V gene is TRBV10-2, the J gene TRBJ2-1; no definite D call. This receptor was taken from a human donor with classical Hodgkin lymphoma. CDR3 nucleotides: TGCGCCAGCAGTGAGTCTTACGCCTACAATGAGCAGTTCTTC. Protein sequence: CASSESYAYNEQFF.